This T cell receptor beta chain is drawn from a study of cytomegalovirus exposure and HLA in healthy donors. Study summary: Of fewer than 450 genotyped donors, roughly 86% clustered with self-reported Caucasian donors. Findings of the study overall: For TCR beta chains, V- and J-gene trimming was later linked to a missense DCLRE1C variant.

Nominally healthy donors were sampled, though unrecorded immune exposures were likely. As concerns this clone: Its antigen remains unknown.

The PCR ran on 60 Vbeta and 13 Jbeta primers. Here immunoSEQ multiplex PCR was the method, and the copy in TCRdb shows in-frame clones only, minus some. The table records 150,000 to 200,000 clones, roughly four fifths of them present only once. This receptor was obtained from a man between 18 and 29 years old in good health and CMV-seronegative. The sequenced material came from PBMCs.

This chain's CDR3 is CASRTKVGSYEQYF. The CDR3 DNA sequence: TGTGCCAGCAGGACTAAGGTGGGCTCCTACGAGCAGTACTTC. The chain carries TRBV6-5 and TRBJ2-7; a possible D gene is TRBD2 (5 bases). Germline-derived CDR1 and CDR2 are MNHEY and SVGAGI. V was trimmed by 6 bases and J by 0 bases, leaving 12 bases between them. The CDR3 has 14 residues.